Below, 26 T cell receptor beta chains from the same sample are listed, as sequenced in a study of cytomegalovirus exposure and HLA in healthy donors. TCRdb's table, derived via immunoSEQ multiplex PCR, lists solely in-frame clones and lacks some. The table records about 72,000 clones, 94% of them present only once. Sequences were obtained from PBMCs. The receptors come from a woman younger than 30 in good health and CMV-seropositive.

The chain uses TRBV9 and TRBJ2-7; 10 nucleotides line up with TRBD1. The CDR3 loop spans 16 amino acids. Germline V gene data show CDR1 as SGDLS and CDR2 as YYNGEE. The junction had 8 bases not matched to a gene; V was cut back by 0 bases and J by 5 bases. In DNA, the CDR3 is TGTGCCAGCAGCGTAGCCGGGACAGGGGATGTCCACGAGCAGTACTTC. Protein: CASSVAGTGDVHEQYF.

This sequence joins TRBV6-6 and TRBJ2-5, with D maybe TRBD1 (6 bases). Germline values: CDR1 MNHNY, CDR2 SVGAGI (reference sequence). The CDR3 is 15 residues long. V lost 0 bases and J lost 5, with 13 bases in between. The DNA of the CDR3 is TGTGCCAGCAGTTACTCGATTGGGGGCGGGGAGACCCAGTACTTC. Translating it yields CASSYSIGGGETQYF.

This chain links TRBV29-1 with TRBJ2-5, with unresolved D. Trimming cost V 6 bases and J 0 bases, with 11 bases left between them. CDR3 length: 13 amino acids. CDR1 SQVTM and CDR2 ANQGSEA come from the germline V gene. CDR3: CSVIQIYQETQYF. CDR3 sequence (DNA): TGCAGCGTCATTCAGATCTACCAAGAGACCCAGTACTTC.

The table lists this clone with a count of one. This chain joins TRBV27 and TRBJ2-7; D unresolved. V was cut by 5 bases and J by 2 bases, with 13 bases left in between. This CDR3 is 14 amino acids long. CDR1 is MNHEY and CDR2 is SMNVEV in the germline V gene (reference sequence). The CDR3 bases are TGTGCCAGCAGTCTCTCGTCCCGGGCCTACGAGCAGTACTTC. Amino acid sequence: CASSLSSRAYEQYF.

The chain is built from TRBV5-6 and TRBJ2-5, with 8 bases aligning to TRBD2. Trimming removed 0 bases from V and 5 bases from J; junction bases left unmatched: 6. This CDR3 region has 15 residues. The germline CDR1 and CDR2 sequences are SGHDT and YYEEEE. The chain's CDR3 is CASSLVGTSGETQYF. CDR3 nucleotide sequence: TGTGCCAGCAGCTTGGTGGGGACTAGTGGGGAGACCCAGTACTTC.

The rearrangement joins TRBV27 to TRBJ1-6; D might be TRBD1 (5 bases). CDR3 length: 12 amino acids. The germline gives CDR1 MNHEY, CDR2 SMNVEV (reference sequence). Trimming left V 8 bases short and J 10 bases short, with 12 bases between. CDR3 DNA sequence: TGTGCCAGCGGCGGGGGATACTCACCCCTCCACTTT. Translation: CASGGGYSPLHF.

This chain joins TRBV7-2 and TRBJ1-5; TRBD1 matches 7 bases. CDR3 length equals 15 residues. Per the germline V gene, CDR1 is SGHTA and CDR2 is FQGNSA. Trimming at V came to 5 bases and at J to 5 bases, leaving 9 bases not matched to a gene. The CDR3 DNA is TGTGCCAGCAGCGACGCGACAGGGCGTGATCAGCCCCAGCATTTT. It yields the protein CASSDATGRDQPQHF.

The J gene is TRBJ2-1, the V gene TRBV27, with 9 bases aligning to TRBD2. The V segment lost 9 bases and the J segment 9 bases; nucleotides outside the gene matches: 18. This CDR3 is built from 16 residues. Germline CDR1 reads MNHEY; CDR2 reads SMNVEV (reference sequence). CDR3 in amino acids: CASSAGSGSTVGEQFF. The CDR3, as DNA: TGTGCCAGTTCAGCGGGTAGCGGGAGTACAGTGGGTGAGCAGTTCTTC.

The chain employs TRBV4-1 and TRBJ1-2; 8 nucleotides line up with TRBD1. The CDR3 length is 15 residues. V gave up 0 bases and J gave up 8 bases; unmatched junction bases: 8. CDR1 MGHRA and CDR2 YSYEKL come from the germline V gene. CDR3 bases: TGCGCCAGCAGCCAAGATCCGACAGGGGCTAGGGGCTACACCTTC. Translating it yields CASSQDPTGARGYTF.

The chain employs TRBV6-5 and TRBJ1-6; D uncertain. The CDR3 is 11 amino acids. Germline values: CDR1 MNHEY, CDR2 SVGAGI. Trimming left V 6 bases short and J 9 bases short, with 6 bases between. The CDR3 spells CASSNGSPLHF. The CDR3 DNA reads as TGTGCCAGCAGCAACGGTTCACCCCTCCACTTT.

This chain uses TRBV19 with TRBJ2-2; 9 nucleotides agree with TRBD2. The trim removed 3 bases at V and 6 bases at J, leaving 2 bases unmatched. The length of the CDR3 is 14 residues. The germline V gene encodes CDR1 LNHDA and CDR2 SQIVND (reference sequence). CDR3 protein: CASSIGGGAGELFF. The DNA for the CDR3 is TGTGCCAGTAGTATTGGCGGGGGGGCCGGGGAGCTGTTTTTT.

V gene TRBV6-6 combines with J gene TRBJ1-1; D is perhaps TRBD1 (5 bases). Trimming pared 7 bases from V and 11 bases from J, leaving 17 bases between. CDR1 MNHNY and CDR2 SVGAGI come from the germline V gene (reference sequence). CDR3 length: 12 residues. The CDR3 DNA follows: TGTGCCAGCACTTTACCTCAGGGCTGGGCTTTCTTT. It is translated as CASTLPQGWAFF.

The rearrangement links TRBV12-5 to TRBJ1-4, with TRBD1 matching over 8 bases. The CDR3 has 15 amino acids. Germline V gene sequence: CDR1 LGHNT, CDR2 FRNRAP. With 5 bases clipped from V and 8 bases from J, the junction kept 10 bases outside the gene matches. The CDR3 region is CASGTKTGVDEKLFF. As DNA, the CDR3 is TGTGCTAGTGGTACGAAGACAGGGGTTGACGAAAAACTGTTTTTT.

The rearrangement uses TRBV2 and TRBJ2-7; tentatively, D is TRBD2 (5 bases). The CDR3 has 13 residues. V dropped 7 bases and J dropped 6 bases, with 16 bases sitting between them. Germline lookup yields CDR1 SNHLY and CDR2 FYNNEI. CDR3 in DNA: TGTGCCAGCAAATATTACGGCGCGGGCGAGCAGTACTTC. Amino acids: CASKYYGAGEQYF.

J is TRBJ1-3 and V is TRBV27; no reliable D call. Trimming took off 2 bases at V and 1 base at J, with 9 bases between the two ends. The CDR3 contains 15 residues. Germline V gene data show CDR1 as MNHEY and CDR2 as SMNVEV (reference sequence). In DNA form, the CDR3 reads TGTGCCAGCAGTTTAAGTGGAGGGTCTGGAAACACCATATATTTT. Its translation is CASSLSGGSGNTIYF.

The V gene is TRBV11-2, the J gene TRBJ1-3, with 7 bases aligning to TRBD1. Germline values: CDR1 SGHAT, CDR2 FQNNGV. The V gene end was trimmed by 4 bases and the J gene end by 2 bases; junction bases not matched to a gene: 8. This CDR3 spans 16 amino acids. CDR3 nucleotide sequence: TGTGCCAGCAGCTCCATACGGGGACAGACTGGAAACACCATATATTTT. Translated: CASSSIRGQTGNTIYF.

V usage is TRBV6-4 and J usage is TRBJ2-1; D perhaps matches TRBD1 (6 bases). Trimming shortened V by 4 bases and J by 5 bases, and 9 bases separated the two germline ends. The CDR3 contains 13 residues. CDR1 MRHNA and CDR2 SNTAGT come from the germline V gene. The CDR3 loop is CASSVRDNNEQFF. Written as DNA, the CDR3 is TGTGCCAGCAGTGTACGGGACAACAATGAGCAGTTCTTC.

The V call is TRBV6-5, the J call TRBJ1-6, with a weak D call TRBD1 (5 bases). Germline lookup yields CDR1 MNHEY and CDR2 SVGAGI. Trimming stripped 4 bases from V and 8 bases from J, with 12 bases between. This CDR3 is built from 14 residues. For the CDR3, the DNA is TGTGCCAGCAGTTCCGGACCGGGGGATTCACCCCTCCACTTT. Its translation: CASSSGPGDSPLHF.

The rearrangement links TRBV27 to TRBJ2-2, with 11 bases matching TRBD1. Germline loops: CDR1 MNHEY, CDR2 SMNVEV (reference sequence). The length of the CDR3 is 15 residues. V dropped 6 bases and J dropped 9; count of bases not matched to a gene: 9. CDR3 region: CASSTRDRGSRELFF. Written as DNA, the CDR3 is TGTGCCAGCAGCACCCGGGACAGGGGGTCTCGGGAGCTGTTTTTT.

The chain has TRBV30 and TRBJ2-1; TRBD2 agrees at 10 bases. V shed 4 bases, J shed 7 bases, and the junction held 10 bases outside the gene matches. Germline V gene sequence: CDR1 GTSNPN, CDR2 SVGIG (reference sequence). This CDR3 is built from 15 residues. The CDR3 reads CAWIIAGGSGNEQFF. The CDR3 nucleotides read TGTGCCTGGATCATAGCGGGGGGCTCGGGGAATGAGCAGTTCTTC.

V is TRBV19 and J is TRBJ1-4; TRBD1 is a possible D gene (6 bases). This CDR3 region has 13 residues. Germline CDR1 is LNHDA and CDR2 is SQIVND (reference sequence). Trimming took off 7 bases at V and 7 bases at J, with 13 bases between the two ends. CDR3 protein: CASKRGSGEKLFF. Here the CDR3 DNA reads TGTGCCAGTAAAAGGGGGTCAGGTGAAAAACTGTTTTTT.

The chain is built from TRBV27 and TRBJ2-2, with a weak D call TRBD2 (6 bases). The ends were cut back, 7 bases at V and 6 bases at J, with 24 bases in the middle. Germline-derived CDR1 and CDR2 are MNHEY and SMNVEV (reference sequence). The CDR3 is 17 residues long. CDR3 in amino acids: CASTSAGQRVSAGELFF. CDR3 DNA sequence: TGTGCCAGCACCTCGGCGGGGCAGCGGGTTTCGGCCGGGGAGCTGTTTTTT.

This clone has only one observation. The chain couples TRBV10-3 to TRBJ1-1; 7 bases agree with TRBD1. CDR1 ENHRY and CDR2 SYGVKD come from the germline V gene. V lost 3 bases and J lost 1; bases outside the gene matches: 5. The CDR3 totals 15 residues. The CDR3: CAISDSGTENTEAFF. The CDR3 nucleotides are TGTGCCATCAGTGACTCCGGGACAGAGAACACTGAAGCTTTCTTT.

This clone was seen once. The rearrangement links TRBV7-8 to TRBJ2-1; 8 bases agree with TRBD1. CDR3 length: 17 residues. With 4 bases clipped from V and 0 bases from J, the junction kept 8 bases outside the gene matches. Germline V gives CDR1 SGHVS, CDR2 FQNEAQ. The CDR3 DNA reads TGTGCCAGCAGCTCCTCCCGTCAGGGGGCCTCCTACAATGAGCAGTTCTTC. Translating it yields CASSSSRQGASYNEQFF.

J is TRBJ2-7 and V is TRBV12-5; TRBD1 matches at 7 bases. In germline, CDR1 is LGHNT, CDR2 FRNRAP. The CDR3 contains 17 residues. Trimming cost V 0 bases and J 7 bases; bases outside gene matches: 15. This CDR3 reads CASGLVKDRRSTGEQYF. CDR3 in DNA: TGTGCTAGTGGTTTGGTAAAGGACAGGAGGTCGACTGGGGAGCAGTACTTC.

The rearrangement uses TRBV27 and TRBJ2-7; tentatively, D is TRBD2 (6 bases). From germline, CDR1 is MNHEY and CDR2 SMNVEV (reference sequence). The CDR3 contains 15 residues. V dropped 3 bases and J dropped 2 bases, with 14 bases sitting between them. CDR3 loop: CASSFPPREAYEQYF. For the CDR3, the DNA is TGTGCCAGCAGTTTTCCGCCCAGGGAGGCCTACGAGCAGTACTTC.